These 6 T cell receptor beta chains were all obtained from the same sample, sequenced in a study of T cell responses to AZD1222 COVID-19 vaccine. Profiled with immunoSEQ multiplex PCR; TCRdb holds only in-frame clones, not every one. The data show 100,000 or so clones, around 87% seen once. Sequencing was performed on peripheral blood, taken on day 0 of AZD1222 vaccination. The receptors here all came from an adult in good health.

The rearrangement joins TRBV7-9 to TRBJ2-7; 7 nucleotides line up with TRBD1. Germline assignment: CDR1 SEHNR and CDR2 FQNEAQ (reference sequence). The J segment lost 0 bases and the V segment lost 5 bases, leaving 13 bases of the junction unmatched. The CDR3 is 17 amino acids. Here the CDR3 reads CASSPLYRGRDSYEQYF. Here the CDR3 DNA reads TGTGCCAGCAGCCCTCTCTACAGGGGAAGGGACTCCTACGAGCAGTACTTC.

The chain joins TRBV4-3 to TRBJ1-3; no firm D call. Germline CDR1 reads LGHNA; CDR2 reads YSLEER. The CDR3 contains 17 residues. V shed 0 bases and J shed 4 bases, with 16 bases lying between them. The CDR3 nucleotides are TGCGCCAGCAGCCAAGATCTTGGCGCGCCGGGCGGAAACACCATATATTTT. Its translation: CASSQDLGAPGGNTIYF.

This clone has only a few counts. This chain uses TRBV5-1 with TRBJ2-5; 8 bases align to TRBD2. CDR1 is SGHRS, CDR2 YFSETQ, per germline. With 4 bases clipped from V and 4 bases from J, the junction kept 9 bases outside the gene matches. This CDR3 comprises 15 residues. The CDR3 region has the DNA TGCGCCAGCAGCAGGGGACTAGGGGGGACAGAGACCCAGTACTTC. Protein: CASSRGLGGTETQYF.

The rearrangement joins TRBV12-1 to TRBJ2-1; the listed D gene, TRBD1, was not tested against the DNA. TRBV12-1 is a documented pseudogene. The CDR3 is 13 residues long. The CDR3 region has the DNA TGTGCCAGCAGCTTCCCCACATACAATGAGCAGTTCTTC. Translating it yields CASSFPTYNEQFF.

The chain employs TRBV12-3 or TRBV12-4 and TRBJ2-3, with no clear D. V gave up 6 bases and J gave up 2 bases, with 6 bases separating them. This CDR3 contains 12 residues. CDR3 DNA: TGTGCCAGCAGCTCGTACACAGATACGCAGTATTTT. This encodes CASSSYTDTQYF.

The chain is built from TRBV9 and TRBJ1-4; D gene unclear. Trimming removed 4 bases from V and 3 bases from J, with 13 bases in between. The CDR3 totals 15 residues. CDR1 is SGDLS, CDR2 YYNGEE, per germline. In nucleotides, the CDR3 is TGTGCCAGCAGCCCGCGGGGTTTTTCTAATGAAAAACTGTTTTTT. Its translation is CASSPRGFSNEKLFF.